This T cell receptor beta chain was captured in a study of blood T cell repertoires in COVID-19. Trimming cost V 4 bases and J 7 bases; bases outside gene matches: 7. The germline V gene encodes CDR1 SGHNT and CDR2 YENEEA. This CDR3 comprises 15 residues. Authors' methods: The assay estimated nucleated cells by amplifying reference gene primers. Sequencing used immunoSEQ multiplex PCR; TCRdb keeps in-frame clones, though not all of them. V, J and clone size reflect that table, while D and trimming were determined from the DNA. Of about 240,000 clones in the sample, 84% are singletons; the top ten hold 4%.

V usage is TRBV11-3 and J usage is TRBJ1-4; 9 bases map to TRBD1. Sequences were obtained from peripheral blood. This clonotype was sampled from a man aged 50 to 60 with acute or convalescent COVID-19. Here the CDR3 reads CASSSGQGGSEKLFF. In nucleotides, the CDR3 is TGTGCCAGCAGCTCGGGACAGGGCGGGAGTGAAAAACTGTTTTTT.